These T cell receptor beta chains were read from a single sample in a study of control samples from healthy donors and cancer patients. Profiled with immunoSEQ multiplex PCR; TCRdb holds only in-frame clones, not every one. The sample has about 150,000 clones; approximately 93% are singletons. The specimen was blood. Receptor source: a woman aged 40-49 years in good health. Each CDR3 is given with its conserved first and last residue. The D gene is left open where the match is weak. The size field is filled for only some rows; it gives once, few, many or a size class.

j_gene: TRBJ1-2; v_gene: TRBV27; abundance: .; d_gene: TRBD1; CDR3nt: TGTGCCAGCAGTTTTGGCAGGGGGCCCTATGGCTACACCTTC; CDR3aa: CASSFGRGPYGYTF
j_gene: TRBJ1-1; v_gene: TRBV19; abundance: .; d_gene: .; CDR3nt: TGTGCCAGTAGTGACGAGACAACGGTCACTGAAGCTTTCTTT; CDR3aa: CASSDETTVTEAFF
j_gene: TRBJ1-2; v_gene: TRBV7-9; abundance: .; d_gene: .; CDR3nt: TGTGCCAGCAGCAACGCACAGGGAACCTATGGCTACACCTTC; CDR3aa: CASSNAQGTYGYTF
j_gene: TRBJ2-3; v_gene: TRBV7-3; abundance: .; d_gene: .; CDR3nt: TGTGCCAGCAAGAGGATGGGGGCTAGCACAGATACGCAGTATTTT; CDR3aa: CASKRMGASTDTQYF
j_gene: TRBJ2-3; v_gene: TRBV6-1; abundance: .; d_gene: .; CDR3nt: TGTGCCAGCAGTGAAGCGCACCGGTCGGTGGCAGATACGCAGTATTTT; CDR3aa: CASSEAHRSVADTQYF
j_gene: TRBJ1-3; v_gene: TRBV5-4; abundance: .; d_gene: .; CDR3nt: TGTGCCAGCAGCTTGGGCGCAGGGGCGCGAACTGGAAACACCATATATTTT; CDR3aa: CASSLGAGARTGNTIYF
j_gene: TRBJ2-2; v_gene: TRBV5-1; abundance: .; d_gene: TRBD2; CDR3nt: TGCGCCAGCAGCTCCGACAGCGGGGGGACCGGGGAGCTGTTTTTT; CDR3aa: CASSSDSGGTGELFF
j_gene: TRBJ2-3; v_gene: TRBV5-1; abundance: .; d_gene: .; CDR3nt: TGCGCCAGCAGCACGACTGCGGGACAGTATAGCACAGATACGCAGTATTTT; CDR3aa: CASSTTAGQYSTDTQYF
j_gene: TRBJ2-3; v_gene: TRBV18; abundance: .; d_gene: TRBD2; CDR3nt: TGTGCCAGCTCCCCACTCAGCCCGGGACTAGCGGGAGGCACAGATACGCAGTATTTT; CDR3aa: CASSPLSPGLAGGTDTQYF
j_gene: TRBJ1-1; v_gene: TRBV5-6; abundance: .; d_gene: TRBD1; CDR3nt: TGTGCCAGCAGACCTAAGCCCGGGACAGGGGTCTACATGAACACTGAAGCTTTCTTT; CDR3aa: CASRPKPGTGVYMNTEAFF
j_gene: TRBJ2-2; v_gene: TRBV9; abundance: .; d_gene: .; CDR3nt: TGTGCCAGCAGCGTAGTCCCAAGTCAGGCATCGAACACCGGGGAGCTGTTTTTT; CDR3aa: CASSVVPSQASNTGELFF
j_gene: TRBJ2-3; v_gene: TRBV3-1/TRBV3-2; abundance: .; d_gene: .; CDR3nt: TGTGCCAGCAGCCAGGACCCTAGCACAGATACGCAGTATTTT; CDR3aa: CASSQDPSTDTQYF
j_gene: TRBJ1-1; v_gene: TRBV19; abundance: .; d_gene: .; CDR3nt: TGTGCCAGTAGTAATACAGAGAACACTGAAGCTTTCTTT; CDR3aa: CASSNTENTEAFF
j_gene: TRBJ1-3; v_gene: TRBV7-9; abundance: .; d_gene: .; CDR3nt: TGTGCCAGCAGCACCGACAGAAATACTGGAAACACCATATATTTT; CDR3aa: CASSTDRNTGNTIYF
j_gene: TRBJ1-3; v_gene: TRBV10-3; abundance: .; d_gene: .; CDR3nt: TGTGCCAGCCGACAGCCCTCTGGAAACACCATATATTTT; CDR3aa: CASRQPSGNTIYF
j_gene: TRBJ1-6; v_gene: TRBV7-2; abundance: .; d_gene: .; CDR3nt: TGTGCCAGCCGACTGGGGGACTGGGGTAATTCACCCCTCCACTTT; CDR3aa: CASRLGDWGNSPLHF
j_gene: TRBJ1-1; v_gene: TRBV7-2; abundance: once; d_gene: .; CDR3nt: TGTGCCAGCAGCTTAACTCTCAGTGTGGCTCCCACTGAAGCTTTCTTT; CDR3aa: CASSLTLSVAPTEAFF
j_gene: TRBJ1-1; v_gene: TRBV13; abundance: once; d_gene: .; CDR3nt: TGTGCCAGCAGCCGGGTATCCGCTGAAGCTTTCTTT; CDR3aa: CASSRVSAEAFF
j_gene: TRBJ2-7; v_gene: TRBV27; abundance: .; d_gene: TRBD1; CDR3nt: TGTGCCAGCAGTTTATCAGGGACAGGTTTCGACGAGCAGTACTTC; CDR3aa: CASSLSGTGFDEQYF
j_gene: TRBJ1-2; v_gene: TRBV4-2; abundance: .; d_gene: TRBD1; CDR3nt: TGTGCCAGCAGCCCCTGGACAGGGGGGGGAGGAGGCTACACCTTC; CDR3aa: CASSPWTGGGGGYTF
j_gene: TRBJ1-4; v_gene: TRBV18; abundance: .; d_gene: TRBD1; CDR3nt: TGTGCCAGCTCACCGCGGGACAGTCTTGAAAAACTGTTTTTT; CDR3aa: CASSPRDSLEKLFF
j_gene: TRBJ2-4; v_gene: TRBV5-6; abundance: .; d_gene: .; CDR3nt: TGTGCCAGCAGCCTGGGGGGACACCAAGGGCGAAACATTCAGTACTTC; CDR3aa: CASSLGGHQGRNIQYF
j_gene: TRBJ1-5; v_gene: TRBV10-3; abundance: .; d_gene: .; CDR3nt: TGTGCCATCAGTGAGTCAAATAACGCGGGGAGGAATCAGCCCCAGCATTTT; CDR3aa: CAISESNNAGRNQPQHF
j_gene: TRBJ2-7; v_gene: TRBV6-2/TRBV6-3; abundance: .; d_gene: TRBD2; CDR3nt: TGTGCCAGCAGTTTACCCTTAGCGGGAACCCACTACGAGCAGTACTTC; CDR3aa: CASSLPLAGTHYEQYF
j_gene: TRBJ2-1; v_gene: TRBV20-1; abundance: .; d_gene: .; CDR3nt: TGCAGTGGACTGGGGAATGAGCAGTTCTTC; CDR3aa: CSGLGNEQFF
j_gene: TRBJ2-5; v_gene: TRBV3-1/TRBV3-2; abundance: .; d_gene: TRBD1; CDR3nt: TGTGCCAGCAGCCAAGAGGCAGGGGGCTGGGGAGAGACCCAGTACTTC; CDR3aa: CASSQEAGGWGETQYF
j_gene: TRBJ2-1; v_gene: TRBV6-2/TRBV6-3; abundance: .; d_gene: .; CDR3nt: TGTGCCAGCAGTTGGAGCGCTGAGCAGTTCTTC; CDR3aa: CASSWSAEQFF
j_gene: TRBJ1-4; v_gene: TRBV15; abundance: .; d_gene: .; CDR3nt: TGTGCCACCAGCAGAGATCCTGAACCAAATGAAAAACTGTTTTTT; CDR3aa: CATSRDPEPNEKLFF
j_gene: TRBJ1-1; v_gene: TRBV5-8; abundance: .; d_gene: .; CDR3nt: TGTGCCAGCAGCTATCAAGTTCCGGGGGCTGAAGCTTTCTTT; CDR3aa: CASSYQVPGAEAFF